This T cell receptor (beta chain) was profiled in a study of lymphopenia after photon versus proton radiotherapy. Only a few counts were recorded for this clone. TCRdb keeps only in-frame clones here, not all; method: immunoSEQ multiplex PCR. The sample records tens of thousands of clones, roughly 89% being singletons. The sequence was obtained from a woman in her sixties or seventies with pancreatic cancer. Some clones in this sample may be carry-over from other donors' samples. The sample consisted of peripheral blood, taken from a patient treated with proton-based radiotherapy.

DNA of the CDR3: TGTGCCAGCAGTCCCCGAGGACGGCACACTGAAGCTTTCTTT. Translated, it gives CASSPRGRHTEAFF. This chain uses TRBV11-2 with TRBJ1-1; D not resolved. The CDR3 runs to 14 residues. V lost 6 bases, J lost 3 bases, and 14 bases lay in between. Germline V lookup: CDR1 SGHAT, CDR2 FQNNGV.